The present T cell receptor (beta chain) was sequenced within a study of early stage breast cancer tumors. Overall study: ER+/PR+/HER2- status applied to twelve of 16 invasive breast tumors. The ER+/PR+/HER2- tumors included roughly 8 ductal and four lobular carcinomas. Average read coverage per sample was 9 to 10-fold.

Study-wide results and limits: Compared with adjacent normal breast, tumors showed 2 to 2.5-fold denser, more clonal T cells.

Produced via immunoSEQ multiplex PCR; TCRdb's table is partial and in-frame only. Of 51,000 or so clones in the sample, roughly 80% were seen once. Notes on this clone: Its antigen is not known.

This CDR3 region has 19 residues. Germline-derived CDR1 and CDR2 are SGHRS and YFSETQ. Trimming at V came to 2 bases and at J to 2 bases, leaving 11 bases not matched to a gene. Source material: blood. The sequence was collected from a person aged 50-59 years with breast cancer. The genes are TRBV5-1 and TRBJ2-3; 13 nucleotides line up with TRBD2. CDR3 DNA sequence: TGCGCCAGCAGCTTCAATTCCCCGACTAGCGGGAGGTACACAGATACGCAGTATTTT. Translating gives CASSFNSPTSGRYTDTQYF.